This TCR beta chain was found in a study of OX40 agonist ivuxolimab in advanced cancers. Excluded were patients having autoimmune disease history or systemic immunosuppression. Some clones are missing from TCRdb's copy, which holds only in-frame ones; the method was immunoSEQ multiplex PCR. The sample consists of around 100,000 clones, approximately 89% of them appearing once. The V and J ends lost 5 bases and 5 bases, in that order; junction bases with no gene match: 9. The length of the CDR3 is 15 residues. Germline V CDR1 and CDR2: MNHEY, SMNVEV (reference sequence). The TCR comes from an adult with an advanced solid tumor such as melanoma, head and neck, liver or kidney cancer. The V and J genes are TRBV27 and TRBJ1-1, with TRBD1 identical over 9 bases. The sample consisted of CD4+ or CD8+ T cells sorted from blood, taken in a trial of the OX40 agonist ivuxolimab. In nucleotides, the CDR3 is TGTGCCAGCAGTCGACAGGGGGTCGGATGGACTGAAGCTTTCTTT. This sequence encodes CASSRQGVGWTEAFF.